This T cell receptor beta chain was sequenced for a study of cytomegalovirus exposure and HLA in healthy donors. Study-wide results and limits: A missense variant in DCLRE1C was later tied to TCR beta V- and J-gene trimming. Clonal expansion, a later analysis showed, was greater in HLA-associated TCR beta chains than in equally common others. Most TCR sequences showed up rarely, but some public TCRs showed up in many donors.

In regard to this clone: No antigen is known for it.

PCR was performed using 60 Vbeta and 13 Jbeta primers. Produced via immunoSEQ multiplex PCR; TCRdb's table is partial and in-frame only. Altogether around 110,000 clones are present, roughly 80% being singletons, with the ten largest covering more than 3%. V lost 3 bases, J lost 4 bases, and 2 bases stayed unmatched. CDR3 length: 14 residues. In germline, CDR1 is SGHTS, CDR2 YDEGEE. This TCR was sampled from a man aged 60 to 75 in good health and CMV-seronegative. Sequencing was performed on PBMCs. The V call is TRBV5-8, the J call TRBJ2-5, with 11 bases matching TRBD1. CDR3 coding DNA: TGTGCCAGCAGCTCGGACAGGGGGCGAGAGACCCAGTACTTC. Residues: CASSSDRGRETQYF.